This T cell receptor (beta chain) was identified in a study of blood T cells in healthy people across ages. The sample holds a few counts of this clonotype. What it binds is unknown. This CDR3 has 13 amino acids. The V and J ends lost 5 bases and 6 bases respectively, with 13 bases between them. CDR1 SEHNR and CDR2 FQNEAQ come from the germline V gene (reference sequence). Study-level points and caveats: It was found that TCR beta diversity correlated strongly with the percentage of naive T cells.

The donors, aged about 6 to 100, were healthy Caucasians from Russia. Each donor supplied around 10 milliliters of peripheral blood. Then a second PCR, running roughly 7 to 11 cycles, was carried out with a sample-barcoded 5' primer and a J-beta primer mix. A single record per CDR3 protein comes from TCRdb applying MiXCR to the 5' RACE reads. Of fewer than 1,000,000 distinct CDR3 sequences listed, around 43% are singletons. The sample taken for sequencing was blood. The receptor was derived from a man aged 55-75 years in good health. V is TRBV7-9 and J is TRBJ2-5; the D is unclear. The CDR3 region is CASSPPLVQTQYF. Written as DNA, the CDR3 is TGTGCCAGCAGCCCTCCGCTCGTCCAGACCCAGTACTTC.